This record concerns one T cell receptor (beta chain) sequence. The source of the sample is a study of OX40 agonist ivuxolimab in advanced cancers. At the level of the study: Each patient was given ivuxolimab into a vein every 2 weeks, at 0.01 to 10 mg/kg.

The germline CDR1 and CDR2 sequences are MDHEN and SYDVKM. J gave up 3 bases and V 2 bases, and 6 bases lay outside the gene matches. The CDR3 has 15 residues. TCRdb's copy holds only in-frame clones and misses some; the assay was immunoSEQ multiplex PCR. The data contain 65,000 to 100,000 clones, 80% to 90% of them singletons. The material sequenced was CD4+ or CD8+ T cells sorted from blood, taken in a trial of the OX40 agonist ivuxolimab. The chain couples TRBV28 to TRBJ2-7; 8 bases match TRBD2. The sequence was obtained from an adult with an advanced solid tumor such as melanoma, head and neck, liver or kidney cancer. The CDR3 DNA reads TGTGCCAGCAGTTTAGAGGTAGCGGGAAACTACGAGCAGTACTTC. Amino acids: CASSLEVAGNYEQYF.